These 22 T cell receptor beta chains originate from one sample sequenced in a study of T cells in pancreatic ductal adenocarcinoma. Selected pancreatic ductal adenocarcinoma patients had undergone surgery without neoadjuvant therapy. Profiled with immunoSEQ multiplex PCR; TCRdb holds only in-frame clones, not every one. The sample contains more than 25,000 clones, 85% to 95% of which appear only once. What was sequenced was PBMCs. The receptors shown here come from a human donor with pancreatic ductal adenocarcinoma.

The rearrangement links TRBV5-1 to TRBJ2-3; D is perhaps TRBD2 (6 bases). This CDR3 is 16 amino acids long. Trimming cost V 0 bases and J 5 bases, with 16 bases left between them. Per the germline V gene, CDR1 is SGHRS and CDR2 is YFSETQ. The chain's CDR3 is CASSLAVGTFGDTQYF. The CDR3 nucleotides read TGCGCCAGCAGCTTGGCCGTCGGGACTTTTGGAGATACGCAGTATTTT.

The V and J genes are TRBV2 and TRBJ2-1, with a weak D call TRBD2 (6 bases). Trimming removed 6 bases from V and 1 base from J, with 13 bases in between. The CDR3 runs 15 residues. Germline V lookup: CDR1 SNHLY, CDR2 FYNNEI. The CDR3 DNA is TGTGCCAGCAGGACTGGGACTGGGTCCTACAATGAGCAGTTCTTC. Encoded protein: CASRTGTGSYNEQFF.

The chain employs TRBV6-5 and TRBJ1-5, with a weak D call TRBD1 (6 bases). The V and J ends lost 6 bases and 0 bases respectively, with 12 bases between them. Germline lookup yields CDR1 MNHEY and CDR2 SVGAGI. The CDR3 length is 15 residues. CDR3 loop: CASSQGTYSNQPQHF. The CDR3 coding sequence is TGTGCCAGCAGCCAGGGGACGTATAGCAATCAGCCCCAGCATTTT.

The CDR3 is CASSSRGGNQPQHF. The CDR3 DNA sequence: TGTGCCAGCAGTTCCAGGGGAGGCAATCAGCCCCAGCATTTT. The rearrangement links TRBV6-5 to TRBJ1-5, with D possibly TRBD1 on 6 matching bases. CDR3 length: 14 amino acids. V lost 4 bases, J lost 2 bases, and 9 bases lay in between. Germline CDR1 is MNHEY and CDR2 is SVGAGI.

This chain uses TRBV6-5 with TRBJ2-2; D not certain. The germline CDR1 and CDR2 sequences are MNHEY and SVGAGI. The CDR3 is 16 residues long. The germline V and J ends were trimmed by 0 bases and 1 base, with 9 bases remaining between them. As DNA, the CDR3 is TGTGCCAGCAGTTACTCATCGGCAGGGAACACCGGGGAGCTGTTTTTT. This codes for CASSYSSAGNTGELFF.

The rearrangement uses TRBV19 and TRBJ1-4; D unresolved. CDR1 is LNHDA, CDR2 SQIVND, per germline (reference sequence). This CDR3 region has 13 residues. Between the trimmed V and J ends, which lost 7 bases and 4 bases, there was a span of 10 bases. The CDR3 region has the DNA TGTGCCAGTAATACAGCCCTTAATGAAAAACTGTTTTTT. Translating gives CASNTALNEKLFF.

This CDR3 is CATRSVWMGSYNEQFF. The DNA for the CDR3 is TGTGCCACCCGTAGCGTATGGATGGGCTCCTACAATGAGCAGTTCTTC. V is TRBV27 and J is TRBJ2-1, with a weak D call TRBD2 (5 bases). V was trimmed by 10 bases and J by 0 bases, leaving 19 bases between them. The CDR3 contains 16 residues. Germline V gene lookup returns CDR1 MNHEY and CDR2 SMNVEV (reference sequence).

The chain couples TRBV7-2 to TRBJ2-1; D gene uncertain. Germline V lookup: CDR1 SGHTA, CDR2 FQGNSA. With 1 base removed from V and 5 bases from J, the gap between germline ends came to 9 bases. This CDR3 region has 14 residues. CDR3 sequence: CASSLEVRNNEQFF. The CDR3 bases are TGTGCCAGCAGCTTAGAAGTCCGCAACAATGAGCAGTTCTTC. The full variable domain, its missing parts supplied by reference TRBV7-2 and TRBJ2-1, is GAGVSQSPSNKVTEKGKDVELRCDPISGHTALYWYRQSLGQGLEFLIYFQGNSAPDKSGLPSDRFSAERTGGSVSTLTIQRTQQEDSAVYLCASSLEVRNNEQFFGPGTRLTVL.

J is TRBJ2-7 and V is TRBV5-1, with D perhaps given as TRBD1 or TRBD2 (5 bases each). Germline V gives CDR1 SGHRS, CDR2 YFSETQ. The length of the CDR3 is 13 residues. The V end lost 6 bases, the J end lost 4 bases, and 14 bases lay between the germline ends. The chain's CDR3 is CASKSGPGYEQYF. As DNA, the CDR3 is TGCGCCAGCAAGTCGGGACCTGGTTACGAGCAGTACTTC.

V usage is TRBV5-1 and J usage is TRBJ2-1; the D gene is possibly TRBD2 (5 bases). The CDR3 contains 15 residues. Germline V gene lookup returns CDR1 SGHRS and CDR2 YFSETQ. Trimming took 4 bases from V and 2 from J, leaving 13 bases between them. The CDR3 loop is CASSQLVLTYNEQFF. DNA of the CDR3: TGCGCCAGCAGCCAACTAGTCCTCACCTACAATGAGCAGTTCTTC.

The rearrangement uses TRBV7-8 and TRBJ1-2, with 9 positions matching TRBD1. Germline loops: CDR1 SGHVS, CDR2 FQNEAQ. This CDR3 is built from 18 residues. J was trimmed by 3 bases and V by 0 bases; bases with no gene match: 11. CDR3 coding DNA: TGTGCCAGCAGCTTAGCGTTCAGACAGGGGGTTCACGACTATGGCTACACCTTC. Encoded protein: CASSLAFRQGVHDYGYTF.

In this sample, this clone turned up once. This chain uses TRBV11-2 with TRBJ2-2, with D possibly TRBD2 on 6 matching bases. Trimming stripped 3 bases from V and 2 bases from J, with 16 bases between. Germline-derived CDR1 and CDR2 are SGHAT and FQNNGV. The CDR3 extends over 17 amino acids. The CDR3 is CASSLGVASANTGELFF. The CDR3 DNA is TGTGCCAGCAGCTTGGGTGTAGCTAGCGCTAACACCGGGGAGCTGTTTTTT. Based on the CDR3 plus reference TRBV11-2 and TRBJ2-2, the full variable domain is EAGVAQSPRYKIIEKRQSVAFWCNPISGHATLYWYQQILGQGPKLLIQFQNNGVVDDSQLPKDRFSAERLKGVDSTLKIQPAKLEDSAVYLCASSLGVASANTGELFFGEGSRLTVL.

This chain links TRBV7-6 with TRBJ2-1; 10 bases are shared with TRBD2. Trimming at V came to 5 bases and at J to 12 bases, leaving 19 bases not matched to a gene. Germline V CDR1 and CDR2: SGHVS, FNYEAQ. The CDR3 has 17 amino acids. CDR3 DNA: TGTGCCAGCAGCAACGAAGCGGGAGGGACTTACAATGAGCGGCAGTTCTTC. This codes for CASSNEAGGTYNERQFF.

The chain is built from TRBV15 and TRBJ2-3; maybe TRBD2 (6 bases). CDR3 size: 16 residues. V shed 0 bases and J shed 2 bases, with 12 bases lying between them. Germline CDR1 reads LNHNV; CDR2 reads YYDKDF (reference sequence). The CDR3 DNA reads TGTGCCACCAGCAGAGATAGGGCGGGGACCACAGATACGCAGTATTTT. Amino acids: CATSRDRAGTTDTQYF.

J is TRBJ2-7 and V is TRBV23-1; 9 bases map to TRBD1. TRBV23-1 is an ORF, with its function uncertain. Trimming took 2 bases from V and 2 from J; bases not matched to a gene: 13. CDR3 length: 18 amino acids. CDR3 in DNA: TGCGCCAGCAGTCAACCGACCTTCCGGGACAGGGTCCCCTACGAGCAGTACTTC. Translated: CASSQPTFRDRVPYEQYF.

The chain uses TRBV7-9 and TRBJ2-3, with TRBD2 matching over 8 bases. J gave up 15 bases and V 1 base, and 12 bases lay outside the gene matches. CDR1 and CDR2 from the germline V gene are SEHNR and FQNEAQ (reference sequence). The CDR3 totals 14 residues. In nucleotides, the CDR3 is TGTGCCAGCAGCTTAGGTCTAGCGGGTGAAGAACCTTATTTT. This sequence encodes CASSLGLAGEEPYF.

This chain links TRBV15 with TRBJ1-5; no reliable D call. Trimming cost V 0 bases and J 0 bases, with 9 bases left between them. This CDR3 has 16 amino acids. From germline, CDR1 is LNHNV and CDR2 YYDKDF (reference sequence). CDR3 nucleotides: TGTGCCACCAGCAGAGATTACTCTTTTAGCAATCAGCCCCAGCATTTT. It translates to CATSRDYSFSNQPQHF.

The CDR3 bases are TGTGCCAGCAGTGAAGCGGGACAGGTCTATGGCTACACCTTC. Translating it yields CASSEAGQVYGYTF. The chain has TRBV6-1 and TRBJ1-2; 8 bases fit TRBD1. The CDR3 contains 14 residues. Trimming cost V 0 bases and J 4 bases; bases outside gene matches: 1. The V gene's germline CDR1 is MNHNS and CDR2 SASEGT.

The chain uses TRBV27 and TRBJ1-1; 8 bases are shared with TRBD1. The CDR3 contains 13 residues. CDR1 MNHEY and CDR2 SMNVEV come from the germline V gene (reference sequence). The V and J ends lost 4 bases and 10 bases, in that order; junction bases with no gene match: 8. CDR3 region: CASSYTGGFGAFF. In nucleotides, the CDR3 is TGTGCCAGCAGTTACACAGGGGGTTTTGGAGCTTTCTTT.

The chain joins TRBV5-6 to TRBJ1-2; D is ambiguous. Germline CDR1 is SGHDT and CDR2 is YYEEEE. V gave up 2 bases and J gave up 7 bases, with 9 bases separating them. This CDR3 is 12 amino acids long. The CDR3 is CASSFGVGGYTF. The CDR3 DNA reads as TGTGCCAGCAGCTTCGGGGTGGGTGGCTACACCTTC.

The chain is built from TRBV19 and TRBJ2-1; no clear D. V was clipped by 5 bases and J by 1 base, with 6 bases between them. The CDR3 runs to 13 residues. From germline, CDR1 is LNHDA and CDR2 SQIVND (reference sequence). The CDR3 sequence: CASSWGSYNEQFF. For the CDR3, the DNA is TGTGCCAGTAGTTGGGGTTCCTACAATGAGCAGTTCTTC.

V and J are TRBV4-3 and TRBJ2-5, with D uncertain. The CDR3 spans 13 residues. The germline V gene has CDR1 LGHNA and CDR2 YSLEER. The V gene lost 4 bases and the J gene lost 5 bases, with 11 bases spanning the gap. The chain's CDR3 is CASSLQFGETQYF. The CDR3 DNA follows: TGCGCCAGCAGCCTACAATTTGGGGAGACCCAGTACTTC.